This T cell receptor beta chain was retrieved from a study of blood T cell repertoires in COVID-19. Study background: Samples taken during acute and convalescent COVID-19 were collected in the United States, Italy and Spain.

CDR1 is SGHRS, CDR2 YFSETQ, per germline. The CDR3 runs 13 residues. V was cut by 4 bases and J by 7 bases, with 15 bases left in between. As handled by the study authors: Amplifying reference gene primers gave estimates of nucleated cell counts. Sequencing used immunoSEQ multiplex PCR; TCRdb keeps in-frame clones, though not all of them. V, J and clone size derive from that table, while D and trimming were established from the DNA sequence. This table has about 130,000 clones, 75% to 90% appearing once. The receptor was isolated from a man between 45 and 60 years old with active or convalescent COVID-19. The sequencing sample was made of peripheral blood. This chain links TRBV5-1 with TRBJ2-7; D is perhaps TRBD1 (5 bases). The CDR3 region has the DNA TGCGCCAGCAGCCTGAAAAACCCAGGGGAGCAGTACTTC. Protein product: CASSLKNPGEQYF.